The 31 T cell receptor beta chains below come from one sample, sequenced in a study of shared clonotypes between healthy human individuals (dated by TCRdb to about 2020). The library was generated by the immunoSEQ multiplex PCR assay. The immuneACCESS repertoire file appears here via TCRdb, limited to in-frame rearrangements. These files lack a portion of the clones; in checked studies, under half of the deficit traces to unresolved V genes, and the cause of the others is not known. In this sample the table shows more than 1.2 million clones, less than 99% of which occur a single time. 0.36% of the sample is taken by the ten largest. Source material: naive CD4+ T cells sorted from blood. According to the study, the label for this sample's cell subset or site signals: CD45RA+ positively selected. These TCRs come from a young man in good health.

This chain links TRBV7-9 with TRBJ2-2; D remains unclear. Germline CDR1 is SEHNR and CDR2 is FQNEAQ (reference sequence). CDR3 size: 15 residues. V was trimmed by 2 bases and J by 1 base, leaving 8 bases between them. CDR3 amino acids: CASSLTKENTGELFF. The CDR3 coding sequence is TGTGCCAGCAGCTTAACAAAGGAGAACACCGGGGAGCTGTTTTTT.

This clone appeared a few times. The chain has TRBV29-1 and TRBJ1-1; 8 nucleotides line up with TRBD1. Germline V CDR1 and CDR2: SQVTM, ANQGSEA. The CDR3 totals 13 residues. The trim removed 4 bases at V and 8 bases at J, leaving 9 bases unmatched. In nucleotides, the CDR3 is TGCAGCGTTGTAAAAGACAGGGGAGGAGAAGCTTTCTTT. It translates to CSVVKDRGGEAFF.

The CDR3 reads CASSSSGAWQFF. The DNA for the CDR3 is TGTGCCAGCAGCTCAAGTGGGGCCTGGCAGTTCTTC. V is TRBV7-6 and J is TRBJ2-1; perhaps TRBD1 as D (5 bases). V lost 4 bases and J 12 bases, leaving 13 bases between the germline ends. CDR3 length: 12 residues. Germline V gives CDR1 SGHVS, CDR2 FNYEAQ.

The rearrangement uses TRBV14 and TRBJ2-1, with 9 nucleotides matching TRBD2. The V segment lost 2 bases and the J segment 4 bases; nucleotides outside the gene matches: 9. Germline V lookup: CDR1 SGHDN, CDR2 FVKESK. This CDR3 contains 17 residues. The CDR3 protein is CASSQRGGLASYNEQFF. The CDR3 DNA reads TGTGCCAGCAGCCAACGGGGGGGACTAGCTAGTTACAATGAGCAGTTCTTC.

J is TRBJ1-2 and V is TRBV5-6; TRBD1 aligns across 9 bases. CDR3 length: 14 amino acids. Losses at the gene ends were 1 base for V and 7 bases for J; bases not matched to a gene: 5. Looked up from germline, CDR1 is SGHDT and CDR2 is YYEEEE. Written as DNA, the CDR3 is TGTGCCAGCAGCTTGACAGGGGGCGCGAGTGGCTACACCTTC. Protein sequence: CASSLTGGASGYTF. Full variable domain (remainder filled in from reference TRBV5-6 and TRBJ1-2): DAGVTQSPTHLIKTRGQQVTLRCSPKSGHDTVSWYQQALGQGPQFIFQYYEEEERQRGNFPDRFSGHQFPNYSSELNVNALLLGDSALYLCASSLTGGASGYTFGSGTRLTVV.

The V gene is TRBV6-1, the J gene TRBJ2-1; D possibly corresponds to TRBD2 (6 bases). The CDR3 has 15 residues. With 7 bases removed from V and 5 bases from J, the gap between germline ends came to 18 bases. Germline V lookup: CDR1 MNHNS, CDR2 SASEGT. The DNA of the CDR3 is TGTGCCAGCACAGCCAATTCCGGCGGGAACAATGAGCAGTTCTTC. This sequence encodes CASTANSGGNNEQFF.

V is TRBV7-9 and J is TRBJ2-7; 7 nucleotides agree with TRBD2. J lost 6 bases, V lost 8 bases, and 7 bases had no gene match. CDR1 is SEHNR and CDR2 is FQNEAQ in the germline V gene (reference sequence). The CDR3 runs 12 residues. DNA for the CDR3: TGTGCCAGCCAGGGCAGGGAGGGCGAGCAGTACTTC. Its protein is CASQGREGEQYF. Looking up the rest from reference TRBV7-9 and TRBJ2-7 gives the full variable domain: DTGVSQNPRHKITKRGQNVTFRCDPISEHNRLYWYRQTLGQGPEFLTYFQNEAQLEKSRLLSDRFSAERPKGSFSTLEIQRTEQGDSAMYLCASQGREGEQYFGPGTRLTVT.

The J gene is TRBJ2-7, the V gene TRBV29-1; D ambiguous. The germline V gene encodes CDR1 SQVTM and CDR2 ANQGSEA. V was trimmed by 4 bases and J by 2 bases, leaving 6 bases between them. The CDR3 spans 11 residues. CDR3 coding DNA: TGCAGCGTTGTAGAAACCTACGAGCAGTACTTC. Its protein is CSVVETYEQYF.

The CDR3 loop is CASSYGQGNTGELFF. As DNA, the CDR3 is TGTGCCAGCTCCTATGGACAGGGAAACACCGGGGAGCTGTTTTTT. The chain is built from TRBV18 and TRBJ2-2, with 8 bases identical to TRBD1. J lost 2 bases, V lost 6 bases, and 5 bases had no gene match. Per the germline V gene, CDR1 is KGHSH and CDR2 is LQKENI. This CDR3 has 15 residues.

The chain couples TRBV5-1 to TRBJ2-1; either TRBD1 or TRBD2 may supply D (5 bases each). Trimming removed 4 bases at V and 6 bases at J, with 17 bases between. The germline gives CDR1 SGHRS, CDR2 YFSETQ. CDR3 size: 15 residues. The CDR3 reads CASSPGTLNPNEQFF. The CDR3 bases are TGCGCCAGCAGCCCGGGGACCCTTAACCCCAATGAGCAGTTCTTC.

The chain combines TRBV19 with TRBJ2-5, with a tentative D call TRBD2 (5 bases). This CDR3 spans 15 amino acids. V was pared by 6 bases and J by 2 bases, with 16 bases between. The V gene's germline CDR1 is LNHDA and CDR2 SQIVND (reference sequence). The CDR3 sequence is CASSGEFRRQETQYF. For the CDR3, the DNA is TGTGCCAGTAGCGGGGAATTTCGGCGGCAAGAGACCCAGTACTTC.

This chain links TRBV5-6 with TRBJ2-2; weak D call: TRBD2 (5 bases). V lost 4 bases, J lost 6 bases, and 13 bases lay in between. This CDR3 is built from 14 residues. CDR1 SGHDT and CDR2 YYEEEE come from the germline V gene. This CDR3 reads CASSSVGVAGELFF. The CDR3 DNA follows: TGTGCCAGCAGCAGCGTCGGGGTAGCCGGGGAGCTGTTTTTT. Full variable domain (outside the CDR3, taken from reference TRBV5-6 and TRBJ2-2): DAGVTQSPTHLIKTRGQQVTLRCSPKSGHDTVSWYQQALGQGPQFIFQYYEEEERQRGNFPDRFSGHQFPNYSSELNVNALLLGDSALYLCASSSVGVAGELFFGEGSRLTVL.

Remarks on this clone: This specimen includes other DNA sequences encoding the same CDR3. The V gene is TRBV5-1, the J gene TRBJ1-2; 7 positions agree with TRBD1. Germline values: CDR1 SGHRS, CDR2 YFSETQ. This CDR3 comprises 13 residues. Unmatched junction bases numbered 0, after V lost 2 bases and J lost 2 bases. The DNA for the CDR3 is TGCGCCAGCAGCTTACAGGGGAACTATGGCTACACCTTC. It translates to CASSLQGNYGYTF.

This clone was counted a single time. The V call is TRBV6-6, the J call TRBJ1-5, with unresolved D. Trimming took 5 bases from V and 2 from J, leaving 7 bases between them. Per the germline V gene, CDR1 is MNHNY and CDR2 is SVGAGI (reference sequence). The CDR3 is 13 residues long. The CDR3 is CASSPPGNQPQHF. DNA of the CDR3: TGTGCCAGCAGTCCCCCGGGCAATCAGCCCCAGCATTTT.

The chain carries TRBV25-1 and TRBJ2-1; 8 bases are a match to TRBD2. This CDR3 has 16 amino acids. Germline values: CDR1 MGHDK, CDR2 SYGVNS. V gave up 5 bases and J gave up 7 bases; unmatched junction bases: 13. DNA of the CDR3: TGTGCCAGCAGTCCACGGGGGGGTCACATGGATAATGAGCAGTTCTTC. It encodes CASSPRGGHMDNEQFF.

The chain couples TRBV29-1 to TRBJ2-7, with D maybe TRBD1 (5 bases). Germline CDR1 and CDR2: SQVTM and ANQGSEA. This CDR3 spans 15 amino acids. The germline V and J ends were trimmed by 4 bases and 1 base, with 17 bases remaining between them. CDR3 in amino acids: CSVAAFRVKSYEQYF. CDR3 bases: TGCAGCGTTGCGGCTTTCAGGGTCAAGTCCTACGAGCAGTACTTC.

The chain employs TRBV6-1 and TRBJ2-7, with D possibly being TRBD1 (6 bases). The V gene lost 7 bases and the J gene lost 5 bases, with 18 bases spanning the gap. Germline CDR1 and CDR2: MNHNS and SASEGT. This CDR3 region has 14 residues. CDR3 nucleotide sequence: TGTGCCAGCACCCGGCAGGACAGATCAGACGAGCAGTACTTC. This encodes CASTRQDRSDEQYF.

This clone came up once. The V and J genes are TRBV5-4 and TRBJ2-1; 10 positions match TRBD2. V lost 5 bases to trimming and J lost 2 bases; unmatched junction nucleotides: 4. Per the germline V gene, CDR1 is SGHNT and CDR2 is YYREEE (reference sequence). CDR3 size: 15 residues. CDR3 region: CASRSGRAPYNEQFF. The CDR3 DNA sequence: TGTGCCAGCAGGAGCGGGAGGGCCCCCTACAATGAGCAGTTCTTC.

The chain couples TRBV4-1 to TRBJ2-1, with 10 bases fitting TRBD2. The CDR3 has 17 residues. V was pared by 0 bases and J by 4 bases, with 6 bases of the junction left unmatched. The germline CDR1 and CDR2 sequences are MGHRA and YSYEKL. CDR3 sequence (DNA): TGCGCCAGCAGCCAAGAAAGAAGACTAGCGGGTTACAATGAGCAGTTCTTC. Protein: CASSQERRLAGYNEQFF.

The V and J genes are TRBV5-1 and TRBJ1-5, with a possible D match to TRBD1 (6 bases). Trimming shortened V by 5 bases and J by 6 bases, and 15 bases separated the two germline ends. In germline, CDR1 is SGHRS, CDR2 YFSETQ. The CDR3 is 14 amino acids. The CDR3 nucleotides are TGCGCCAGCAGTTACAGGGTGGGTAGTCAGCCCCAGCATTTT. Protein sequence: CASSYRVGSQPQHF.

This chain connects TRBV18 to TRBJ1-5, with D tentatively TRBD1 (6 bases). CDR1 is KGHSH, CDR2 LQKENI, per germline. V gave up 1 base and J gave up 6 bases, with 19 bases separating them. The CDR3 loop spans 17 amino acids. CDR3 DNA sequence: TGTGCCAGCTCACCACTTAGGACAGTACTGGAGGTTCAGCCCCAGCATTTT. Protein product: CASSPLRTVLEVQPQHF.

The chain carries TRBV6-5 and TRBJ2-7, with D possibly being TRBD2 (5 bases). V shed 0 bases and J shed 5 bases, with 11 bases lying between them. Germline values: CDR1 MNHEY, CDR2 SVGAGI. This CDR3 spans 14 amino acids. DNA of the CDR3: TGTGCCAGCAGTTACTCCCCGGTCGGGGACGAGCAGTACTTC. It yields the protein CASSYSPVGDEQYF.

The V and J genes are TRBV28 and TRBJ2-4; 10 bases match TRBD1. Per the germline V gene, CDR1 is MDHEN and CDR2 is SYDVKM. J was trimmed by 2 bases and V by 5 bases; bases with no gene match: 6. This CDR3 contains 16 residues. CDR3: CASSPRTGGPKNIQYF. CDR3 DNA: TGTGCCAGCAGTCCAAGGACAGGGGGACCCAAAAACATTCAGTACTTC.

The chain combines TRBV5-1 with TRBJ2-3, with 14 bases that match TRBD2. The CDR3 is 16 amino acids. The germline gives CDR1 SGHRS, CDR2 YFSETQ. Germline trimming cut 4 bases from V and 5 bases from J; bases unmatched to any gene: 6. CDR3 nucleotides: TGCGCCAGCAGCCCCGGGACTAGCGGGAGAGGAGATACGCAGTATTTT. This sequence encodes CASSPGTSGRGDTQYF.

The chain carries TRBV28 and TRBJ1-2; D is unclear. In germline, CDR1 is MDHEN, CDR2 SYDVKM. V shed 6 bases and J shed 0 bases, with 11 bases lying between them. The CDR3 is 14 residues long. The CDR3 bases are TGTGCCAGCAGCGGAGCTTTCCCTAACTATGGCTACACCTTC. This sequence encodes CASSGAFPNYGYTF.

This chain connects TRBV5-1 to TRBJ2-7; unclear D gene. Trimming took off 4 bases at V and 10 bases at J, with 12 bases between the two ends. Germline V gives CDR1 SGHRS, CDR2 YFSETQ. This CDR3 contains 11 residues. The CDR3 DNA reads as TGCGCCAGCAGCGAAGGACCCTCACAGTACTTC. Its protein is CASSEGPSQYF. Full variable domain (remainder filled in from reference TRBV5-1 and TRBJ2-7): KAGVTQTPRYLIKTRGQQVTLSCSPISGHRSVSWYQQTPGQGLQFLFEYFSETQRNKGNFPGRFSGRQFSNSRSEMNVSTLELGDSALYLCASSEGPSQYFGPGTRLTVT.

This sequence joins TRBV14 and TRBJ2-7, with 7 bases identical to TRBD1. Germline V gene data show CDR1 as SGHDN and CDR2 as FVKESK. Unmatched junction bases numbered 6, after V lost 4 bases and J lost 6 bases. The CDR3 has 13 residues. The CDR3 spells CASSPRGLGEQYF. The CDR3 DNA sequence: TGTGCCAGCAGCCCAAGGGGGCTCGGCGAGCAGTACTTC.

This CDR3 reads CASRAPNEQYF. In DNA, the CDR3 is TGTGCCAGCCGCGCGCCGAACGAGCAGTACTTC. The chain carries TRBV2 and TRBJ2-7; D not resolved. Looked up from germline, CDR1 is SNHLY and CDR2 is FYNNEI. The germline V and J ends were trimmed by 8 bases and 5 bases, with 10 bases remaining between them. The CDR3 runs 11 residues.

V is TRBV5-4 and J is TRBJ2-7; 7 bases line up with TRBD1. This CDR3 comprises 15 residues. The germline V gene encodes CDR1 SGHNT and CDR2 YYREEE (reference sequence). V lost 4 bases, J lost 3 bases, and 10 bases stayed unmatched. CDR3 bases: TGTGCCAGCAGCGAACAGGGGAACCTCATCTACGAGCAGTACTTC. It encodes CASSEQGNLIYEQYF.

V and J are TRBV9 and TRBJ2-2; 7 nucleotides match TRBD2. This CDR3 has 17 residues. Germline-derived CDR1 and CDR2 are SGDLS and YYNGEE. The ends lost 3 bases at V and 7 bases at J; junction bases unmatched: 15. The CDR3 region has the DNA TGTGCCAGCAGCGAAGGACTAGGCTCCCTTTCCGGCGGGGAGCTGTTTTTT. Translation gives CASSEGLGSLSGGELFF. Variable domain in full (rest from reference TRBV9 and TRBJ2-2): DSGVTQTPKHLITATGQRVTLRCSPRSGDLSVYWYQQSLDQGLQFLIQYYNGEERAKGNILERFSAQQFPDLHSELNLSSLELGDSALYFCASSEGLGSLSGGELFFGEGSRLTVL.

The chain carries TRBV28 and TRBJ2-1; the match to TRBD2 covers 11 bases. This CDR3 spans 18 amino acids. Losses at the gene ends were 6 bases for V and 7 bases for J; bases not matched to a gene: 17. Germline loops: CDR1 MDHEN, CDR2 SYDVKM. The CDR3 coding sequence is TGTGCCAGCAGCTACCCCCGACTAGCGGGGTTGGATAGGAATGAGCAGTTCTTC. Translating gives CASSYPRLAGLDRNEQFF.